Below, one TCR beta chain is given with its context. The data are from a study of blood T cell repertoires in COVID-19. Turning to the study itself: The samples span acute and convalescent COVID-19 from the United States, Italy and Spain. The analysed material was cDNA or gDNA that came from T cells, B-cell-depleted T cells, or PBMCs.

Authors' processing steps: Researchers report that nucleated cell counts were estimated from reference gene primer amplification. Libraries were prepared by immunoSEQ multiplex PCR; TCRdb keeps only in-frame clonotypes and omits some of them. Clonal size and the V and J genes are those of that table, whereas D and trimming came from the DNA. The sample records 200,000 to 250,000 clones, just over 85% being singletons. The V and J ends lost 2 bases and 0 bases respectively, with 19 bases between them. The CDR3 is made up of 18 amino acids. Germline V gives CDR1 KGHSH, CDR2 LQKENI. The clonotype was recovered from a man aged 18-30 years with active or convalescent COVID-19. The specimen sequenced was peripheral blood. The chain links TRBV18 to TRBJ1-1, with a weak D call TRBD1 (6 bases). The CDR3 here is CASSPLKVGGHLNTEAFF. The CDR3 DNA reads as TGTGCCAGCTCACCATTGAAGGTTGGGGGACACCTGAACACTGAAGCTTTCTTT.